This TCR beta chain was identified during a study of shared clonotypes between healthy human individuals. Study overall: Three plates each covered CD4 naive and memory; CD8 naive two, CD8 memory one.

Only Caucasian adults living in Nashville, Tennessee served as donors. Comments on this clone: Its antigen is still unknown.

TCRdb keeps only in-frame clones here, not all; method: immunoSEQ multiplex PCR. The data show about 710,000 clones, around 70% seen once. Broader study findings: Naive CD4 clonotype sharing across a handful of donors was roughly 5%. Generation of non-shared clonotypes was less probable than generation of clonotypes shared by all four donors.

CDR1 is GTSNPN, CDR2 SVGIG, per germline (reference sequence). This CDR3 spans 12 amino acids. V lost 5 bases, J lost 5 bases, and 2 bases stayed unmatched. J is TRBJ1-4 and V is TRBV30; 7 bases align to TRBD1. This TCR was recovered from a woman aged 30 to 39 in good health. The sample comprised memory CD4+ T cells sorted from blood. Subset denoted: CD45RA-negative fraction. CDR3 loop: CAWQGGNEKLFF. CDR3 in DNA: TGTGCCTGGCAGGGGGGAAATGAAAAACTGTTTTTT.